This passage covers 8 T cell receptor beta chains from one sample sequenced in a study of blood T cell repertoires in COVID-19. Repertoires were generated with immunoSEQ multiplex PCR, while TCRdb's copy carries only in-frame clones and drops some. This table has some 220,000 clones, around 81% appearing once. The sample was peripheral blood. These receptors were collected from a woman aged 55-69 years with active or convalescent COVID-19.

The rearrangement links TRBV11-2 to TRBJ1-2, with 7 bases that match TRBD1. Losses at the gene ends were 4 bases for V and 4 bases for J; bases not matched to a gene: 9. This CDR3 spans 15 amino acids. Germline-derived CDR1 and CDR2 are SGHAT and FQNNGV. The CDR3 bases are TGTGCCAGCAGCTCATACAGGGGATCCCCCTATGGCTACACCTTC. Translated, it gives CASSSYRGSPYGYTF.

The chain carries TRBV5-6 and TRBJ2-7; 9 bases match TRBD1. The junction had 5 bases not matched to a gene; V was cut back by 2 bases and J by 2 bases. The CDR3 covers 15 residues. Germline loops: CDR1 SGHDT, CDR2 YYEEEE. The CDR3 DNA sequence: TGTGCCAGCAGCTTCTCGGGACAGGGAGCCTACGAGCAGTACGTC. It yields the protein CASSFSGQGAYEQYV.

This clone was counted only a few times. The rearrangement joins TRBV3-1 (or the pseudogene TRBV3-2) to TRBJ1-1; TRBD1 is a possible D gene (5 bases). The CDR3 totals 15 residues. V lost 5 bases, J lost 3 bases, and 16 bases lay in between. CDR1 and CDR2 from the germline V gene are LGHDT and YNNKEL (reference sequence). The CDR3 protein is CASSDSPGVYTEAFF. The CDR3 DNA is TGTGCCAGCAGCGACTCCCCGGGGGTGTACACTGAAGCTTTCTTT.

The chain's CDR3 is CASSQTRTSAETQYF. The DNA of the CDR3 is TGTGCCAGCTCACAAACCCGAACTAGCGCAGAGACCCAGTACTTC. This rearrangement joins TRBV18 to TRBJ2-5, with TRBD2 matching 7 bases. This CDR3 is built from 15 residues. CDR1 is KGHSH and CDR2 is LQKENI in the germline V gene. V gave up 4 bases and J gave up 4 bases; unmatched junction bases: 9.

The rearrangement joins TRBV5-1 to TRBJ2-2; 11 nucleotides match TRBD1. Germline V CDR1 and CDR2: SGHRS, YFSETQ. With V trimmed by 7 bases and J by 4 bases, 9 bases remained unmatched. The CDR3 consists of 16 residues. The CDR3 DNA follows: TGCGCCAGCGCCACGGACAGGGGGCTGTCCACCGGGGAGCTGTTTTTT. Amino acids: CASATDRGLSTGELFF. The whole variable domain, remainder taken from reference TRBV5-1 and TRBJ2-2, is KAGVTQTPRYLIKTRGQQVTLSCSPISGHRSVSWYQQTPGQGLQFLFEYFSETQRNKGNFPGRFSGRQFSNSRSEMNVSTLELGDSALYLCASATDRGLSTGELFFGEGSRLTVL.

J is TRBJ2-3 and V is TRBV3-1 (or the pseudogene TRBV3-2); a possible D gene is TRBD1 (6 bases). The CDR3 totals 14 residues. From germline, CDR1 is LGHDT and CDR2 YNNKEL (reference sequence). Trimming shortened V by 6 bases and J by 2 bases, and 12 bases separated the two germline ends. CDR3 sequence: CASRQGPSTDTQYF. The CDR3 coding sequence is TGTGCCAGCAGACAGGGACCCTCCACAGATACGCAGTATTTT.

This clone was observed a few times. This chain uses TRBV5-1 with TRBJ2-4; TRBD2 might be the D (5 bases). From germline, CDR1 is SGHRS and CDR2 YFSETQ. Trimming removed 3 bases from V and 0 bases from J, with 10 bases in between. The CDR3 runs to 15 residues. For the CDR3, the DNA is TGCGCCAGCAGCTCGGCGGGCGGAGCCAAAAACATTCAGTACTTC. Its protein is CASSSAGGAKNIQYF.

The rearrangement uses TRBV6-4 and TRBJ1-1; D remains ambiguous. V was cut by 2 bases and J by 7 bases, with 14 bases left in between. The CDR3 is 14 residues long. Looked up from germline, CDR1 is MRHNA and CDR2 is SNTAGT. CDR3 in DNA: TGTGCCAGCAGTGACACTGAGGGAAGTAATGAAGCTTTCTTT. Residues: CASSDTEGSNEAFF.